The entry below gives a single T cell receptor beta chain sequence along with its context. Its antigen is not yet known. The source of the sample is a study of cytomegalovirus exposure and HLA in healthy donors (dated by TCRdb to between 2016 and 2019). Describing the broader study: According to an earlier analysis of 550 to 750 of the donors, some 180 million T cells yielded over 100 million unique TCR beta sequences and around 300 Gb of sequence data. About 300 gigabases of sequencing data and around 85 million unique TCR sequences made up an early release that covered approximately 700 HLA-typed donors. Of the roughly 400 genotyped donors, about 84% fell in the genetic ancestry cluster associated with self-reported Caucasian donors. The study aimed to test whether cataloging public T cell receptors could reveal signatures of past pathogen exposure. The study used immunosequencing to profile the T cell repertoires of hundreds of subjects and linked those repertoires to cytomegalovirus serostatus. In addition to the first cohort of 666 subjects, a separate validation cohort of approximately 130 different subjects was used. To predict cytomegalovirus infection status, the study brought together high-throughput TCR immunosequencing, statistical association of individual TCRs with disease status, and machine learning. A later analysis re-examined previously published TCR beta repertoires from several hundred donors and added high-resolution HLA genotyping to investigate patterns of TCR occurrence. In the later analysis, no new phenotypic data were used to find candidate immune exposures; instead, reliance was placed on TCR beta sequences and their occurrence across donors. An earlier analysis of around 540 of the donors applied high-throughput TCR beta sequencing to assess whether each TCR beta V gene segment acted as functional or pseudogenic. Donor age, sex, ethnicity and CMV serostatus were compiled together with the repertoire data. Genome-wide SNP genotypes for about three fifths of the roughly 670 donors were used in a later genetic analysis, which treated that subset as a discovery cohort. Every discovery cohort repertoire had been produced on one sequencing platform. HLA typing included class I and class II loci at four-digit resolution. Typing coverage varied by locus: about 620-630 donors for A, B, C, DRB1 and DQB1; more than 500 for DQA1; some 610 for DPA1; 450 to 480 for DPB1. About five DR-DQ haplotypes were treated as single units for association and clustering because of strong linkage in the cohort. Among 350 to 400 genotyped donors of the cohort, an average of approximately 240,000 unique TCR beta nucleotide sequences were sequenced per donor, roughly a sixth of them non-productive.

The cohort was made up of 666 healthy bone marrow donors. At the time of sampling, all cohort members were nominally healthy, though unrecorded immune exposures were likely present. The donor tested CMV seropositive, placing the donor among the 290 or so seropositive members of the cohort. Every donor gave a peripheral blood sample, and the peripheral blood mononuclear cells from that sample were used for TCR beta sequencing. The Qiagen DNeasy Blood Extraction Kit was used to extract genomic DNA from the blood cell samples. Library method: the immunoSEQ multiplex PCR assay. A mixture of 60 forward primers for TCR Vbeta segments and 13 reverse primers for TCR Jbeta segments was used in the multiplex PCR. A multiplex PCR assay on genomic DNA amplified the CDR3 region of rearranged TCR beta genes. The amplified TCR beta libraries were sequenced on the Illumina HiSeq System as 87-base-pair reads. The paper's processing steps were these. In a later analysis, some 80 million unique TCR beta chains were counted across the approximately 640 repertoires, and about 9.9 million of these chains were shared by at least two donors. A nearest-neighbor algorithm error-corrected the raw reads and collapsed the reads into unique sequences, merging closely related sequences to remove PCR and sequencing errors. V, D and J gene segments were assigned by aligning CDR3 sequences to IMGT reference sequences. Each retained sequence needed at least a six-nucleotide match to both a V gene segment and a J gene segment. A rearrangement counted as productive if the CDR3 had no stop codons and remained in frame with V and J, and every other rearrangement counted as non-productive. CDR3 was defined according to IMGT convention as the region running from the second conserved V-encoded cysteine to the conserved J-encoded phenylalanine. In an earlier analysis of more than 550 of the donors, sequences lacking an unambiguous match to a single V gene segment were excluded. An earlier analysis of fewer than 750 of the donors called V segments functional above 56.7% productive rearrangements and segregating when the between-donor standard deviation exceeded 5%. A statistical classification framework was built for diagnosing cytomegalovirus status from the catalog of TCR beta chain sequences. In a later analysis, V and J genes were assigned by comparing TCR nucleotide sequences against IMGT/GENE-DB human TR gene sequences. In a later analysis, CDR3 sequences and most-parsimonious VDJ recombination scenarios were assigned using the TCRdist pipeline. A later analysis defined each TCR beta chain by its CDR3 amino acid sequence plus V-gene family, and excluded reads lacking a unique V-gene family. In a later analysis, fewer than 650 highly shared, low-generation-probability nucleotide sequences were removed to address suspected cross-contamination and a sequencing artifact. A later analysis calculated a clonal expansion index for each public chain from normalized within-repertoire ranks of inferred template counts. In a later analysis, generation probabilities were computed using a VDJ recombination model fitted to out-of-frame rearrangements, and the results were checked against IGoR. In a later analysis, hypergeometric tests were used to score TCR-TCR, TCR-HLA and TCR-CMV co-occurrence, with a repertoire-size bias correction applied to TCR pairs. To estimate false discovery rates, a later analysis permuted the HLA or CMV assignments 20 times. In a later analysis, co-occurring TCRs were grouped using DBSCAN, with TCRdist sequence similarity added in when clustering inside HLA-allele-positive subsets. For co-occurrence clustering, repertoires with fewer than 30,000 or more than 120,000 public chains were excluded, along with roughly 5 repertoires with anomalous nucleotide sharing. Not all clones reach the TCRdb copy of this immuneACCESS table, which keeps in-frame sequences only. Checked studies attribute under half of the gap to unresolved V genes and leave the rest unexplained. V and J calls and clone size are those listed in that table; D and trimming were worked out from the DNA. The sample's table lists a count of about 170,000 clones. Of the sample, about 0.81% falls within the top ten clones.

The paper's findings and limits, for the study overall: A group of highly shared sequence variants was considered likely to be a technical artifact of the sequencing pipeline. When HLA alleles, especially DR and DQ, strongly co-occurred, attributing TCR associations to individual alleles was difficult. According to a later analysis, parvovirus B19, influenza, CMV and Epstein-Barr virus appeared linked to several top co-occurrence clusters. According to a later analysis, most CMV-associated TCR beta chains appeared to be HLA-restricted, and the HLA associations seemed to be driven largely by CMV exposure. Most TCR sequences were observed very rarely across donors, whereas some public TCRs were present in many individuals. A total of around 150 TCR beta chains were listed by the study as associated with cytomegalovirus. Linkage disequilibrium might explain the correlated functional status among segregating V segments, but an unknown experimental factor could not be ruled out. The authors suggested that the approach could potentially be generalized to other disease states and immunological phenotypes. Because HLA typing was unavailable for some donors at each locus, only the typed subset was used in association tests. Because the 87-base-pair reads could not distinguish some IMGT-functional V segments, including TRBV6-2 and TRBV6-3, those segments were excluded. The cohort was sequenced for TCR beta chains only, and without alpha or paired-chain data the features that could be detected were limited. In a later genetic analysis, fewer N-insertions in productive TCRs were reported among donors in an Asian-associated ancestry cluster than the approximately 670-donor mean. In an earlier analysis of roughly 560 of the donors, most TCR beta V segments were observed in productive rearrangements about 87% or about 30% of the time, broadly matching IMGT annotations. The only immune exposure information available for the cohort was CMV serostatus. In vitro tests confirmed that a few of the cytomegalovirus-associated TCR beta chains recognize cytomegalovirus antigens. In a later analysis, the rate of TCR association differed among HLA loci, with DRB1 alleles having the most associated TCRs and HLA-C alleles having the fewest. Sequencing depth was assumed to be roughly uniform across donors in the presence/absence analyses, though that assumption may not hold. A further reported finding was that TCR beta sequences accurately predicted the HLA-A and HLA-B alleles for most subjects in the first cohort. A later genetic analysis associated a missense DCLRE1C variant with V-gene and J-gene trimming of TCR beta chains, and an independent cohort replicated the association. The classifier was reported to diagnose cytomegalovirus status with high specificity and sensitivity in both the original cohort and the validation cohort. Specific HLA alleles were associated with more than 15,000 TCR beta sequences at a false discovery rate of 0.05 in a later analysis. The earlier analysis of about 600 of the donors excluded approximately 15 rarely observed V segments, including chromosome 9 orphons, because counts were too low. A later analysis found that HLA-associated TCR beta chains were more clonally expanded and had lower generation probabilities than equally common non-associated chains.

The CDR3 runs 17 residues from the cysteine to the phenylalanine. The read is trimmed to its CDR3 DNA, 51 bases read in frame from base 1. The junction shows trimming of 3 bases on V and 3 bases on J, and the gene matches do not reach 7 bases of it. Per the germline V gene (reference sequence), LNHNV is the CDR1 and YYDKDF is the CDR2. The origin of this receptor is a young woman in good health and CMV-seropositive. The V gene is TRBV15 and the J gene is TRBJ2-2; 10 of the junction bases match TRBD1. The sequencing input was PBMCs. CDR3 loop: CATSRGSGTGDTGELFF. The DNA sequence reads TGTGCCACCAGCAGGGGCAGTGGGACAGGGGACACCGGGGAGCTGTTTTTT.